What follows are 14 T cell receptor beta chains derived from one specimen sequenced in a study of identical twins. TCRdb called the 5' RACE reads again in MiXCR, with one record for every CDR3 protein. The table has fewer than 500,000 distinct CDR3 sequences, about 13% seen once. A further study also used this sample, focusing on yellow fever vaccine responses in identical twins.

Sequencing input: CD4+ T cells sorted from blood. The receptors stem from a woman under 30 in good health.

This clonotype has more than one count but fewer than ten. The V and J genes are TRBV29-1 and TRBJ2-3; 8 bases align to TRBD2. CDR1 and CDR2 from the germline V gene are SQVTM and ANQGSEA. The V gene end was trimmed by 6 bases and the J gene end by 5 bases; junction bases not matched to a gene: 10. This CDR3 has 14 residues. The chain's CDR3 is CSVEGRRGVDTQYF. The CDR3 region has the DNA TGCAGCGTCGAGGGGAGGCGGGGGGTAGATACGCAGTATTTT.

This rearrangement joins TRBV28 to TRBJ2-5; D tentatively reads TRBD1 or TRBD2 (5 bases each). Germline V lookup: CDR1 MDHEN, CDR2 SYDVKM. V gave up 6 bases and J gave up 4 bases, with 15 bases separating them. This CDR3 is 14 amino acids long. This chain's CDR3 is CASSGTQWRETQYF. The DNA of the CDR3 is TGTGCCAGCAGCGGGACCCAGTGGAGAGAGACCCAGTACTTC.

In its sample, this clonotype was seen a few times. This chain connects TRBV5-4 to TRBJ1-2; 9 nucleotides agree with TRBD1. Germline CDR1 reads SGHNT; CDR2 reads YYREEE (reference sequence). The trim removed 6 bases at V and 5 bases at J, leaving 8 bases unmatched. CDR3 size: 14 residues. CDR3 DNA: TGTGCCAGCAAAAGGACAGGGGCCGGGTATGGCTACACCTTC. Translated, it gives CASKRTGAGYGYTF.

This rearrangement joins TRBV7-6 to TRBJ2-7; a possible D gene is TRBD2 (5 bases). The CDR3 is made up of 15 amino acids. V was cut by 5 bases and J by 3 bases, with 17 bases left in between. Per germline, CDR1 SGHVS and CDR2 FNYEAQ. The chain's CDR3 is CASSPLPGSGYEQYF. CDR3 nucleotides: TGTGCCAGCAGCCCCCTCCCGGGATCGGGCTACGAGCAGTACTTC.

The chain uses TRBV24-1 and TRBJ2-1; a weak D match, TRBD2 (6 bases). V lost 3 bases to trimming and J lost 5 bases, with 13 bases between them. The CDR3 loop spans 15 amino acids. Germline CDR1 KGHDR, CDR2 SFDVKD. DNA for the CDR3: TGTGCCACCAGTGATGCGGGACTGGACCACAATGAGCAGTTCTTC. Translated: CATSDAGLDHNEQFF.

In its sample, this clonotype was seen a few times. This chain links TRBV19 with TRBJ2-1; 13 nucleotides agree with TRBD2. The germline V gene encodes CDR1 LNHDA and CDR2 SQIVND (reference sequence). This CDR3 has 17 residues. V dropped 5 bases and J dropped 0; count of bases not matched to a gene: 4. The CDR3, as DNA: TGTGCCAGTAGTCTAGGACTAGCGGGGGTCTCCTACAATGAGCAGTTCTTC. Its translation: CASSLGLAGVSYNEQFF.

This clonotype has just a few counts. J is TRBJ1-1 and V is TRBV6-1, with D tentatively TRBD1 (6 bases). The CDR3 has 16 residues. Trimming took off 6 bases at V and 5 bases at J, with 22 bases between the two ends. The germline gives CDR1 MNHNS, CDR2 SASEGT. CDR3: CASSRSTGQKSTEAFF. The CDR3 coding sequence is TGTGCCAGCAGCCGAAGCACGGGACAAAAGTCGACTGAAGCTTTCTTT.

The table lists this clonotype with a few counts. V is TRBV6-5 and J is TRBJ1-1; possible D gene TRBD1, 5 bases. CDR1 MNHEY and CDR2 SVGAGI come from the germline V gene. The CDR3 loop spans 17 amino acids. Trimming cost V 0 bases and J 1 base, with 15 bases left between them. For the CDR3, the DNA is TGTGCCAGCAGTTACTCGATCCTCCGGGGGACGAACACTGAAGCTTTCTTT. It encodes CASSYSILRGTNTEAFF.

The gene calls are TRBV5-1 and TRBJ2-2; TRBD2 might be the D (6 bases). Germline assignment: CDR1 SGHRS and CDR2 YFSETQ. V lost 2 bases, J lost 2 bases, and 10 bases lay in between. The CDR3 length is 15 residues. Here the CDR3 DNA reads TGCGCCAGCAGCTTACTAGCACCTAACACCGGGGAGCTGTTTTTT. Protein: CASSLLAPNTGELFF.

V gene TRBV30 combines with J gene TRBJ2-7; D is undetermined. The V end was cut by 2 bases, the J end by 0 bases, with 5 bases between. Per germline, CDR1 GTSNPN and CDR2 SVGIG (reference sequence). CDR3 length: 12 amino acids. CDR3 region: CAWSISSYEQYF. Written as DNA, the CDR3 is TGTGCCTGGAGTATCAGCTCCTACGAGCAGTACTTC.

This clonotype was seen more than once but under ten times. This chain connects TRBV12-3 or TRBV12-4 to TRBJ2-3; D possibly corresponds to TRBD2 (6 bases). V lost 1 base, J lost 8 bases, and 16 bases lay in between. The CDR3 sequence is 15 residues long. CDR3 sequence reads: CASSLVGGPLGTQYF. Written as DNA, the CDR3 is TGTGCCAGCAGTTTAGTGGGGGGTCCTCTGGGTACGCAGTATTTT.

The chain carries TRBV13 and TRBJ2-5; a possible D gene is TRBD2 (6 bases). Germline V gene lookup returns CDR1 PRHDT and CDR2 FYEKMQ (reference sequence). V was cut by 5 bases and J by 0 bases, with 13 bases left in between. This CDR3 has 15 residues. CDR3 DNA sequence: TGTGCCAGCAGCGACTACCGGGACTACCAAGAGACCCAGTACTTC. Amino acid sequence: CASSDYRDYQETQYF.

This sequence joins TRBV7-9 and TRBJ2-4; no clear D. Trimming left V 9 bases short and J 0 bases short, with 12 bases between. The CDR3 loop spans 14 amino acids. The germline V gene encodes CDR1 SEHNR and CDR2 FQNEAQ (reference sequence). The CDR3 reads CASQNTVAKNIQYF. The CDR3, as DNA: TGTGCCAGTCAAAACACTGTAGCCAAAAACATTCAGTACTTC.

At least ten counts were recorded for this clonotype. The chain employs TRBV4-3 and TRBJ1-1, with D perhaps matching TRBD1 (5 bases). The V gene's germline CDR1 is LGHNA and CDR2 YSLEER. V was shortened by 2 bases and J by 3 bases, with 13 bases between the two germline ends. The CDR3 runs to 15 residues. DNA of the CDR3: TGCGCCAGCAGCCAATTGGGACCGCTCTACACTGAAGCTTTCTTT. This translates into CASSQLGPLYTEAFF.